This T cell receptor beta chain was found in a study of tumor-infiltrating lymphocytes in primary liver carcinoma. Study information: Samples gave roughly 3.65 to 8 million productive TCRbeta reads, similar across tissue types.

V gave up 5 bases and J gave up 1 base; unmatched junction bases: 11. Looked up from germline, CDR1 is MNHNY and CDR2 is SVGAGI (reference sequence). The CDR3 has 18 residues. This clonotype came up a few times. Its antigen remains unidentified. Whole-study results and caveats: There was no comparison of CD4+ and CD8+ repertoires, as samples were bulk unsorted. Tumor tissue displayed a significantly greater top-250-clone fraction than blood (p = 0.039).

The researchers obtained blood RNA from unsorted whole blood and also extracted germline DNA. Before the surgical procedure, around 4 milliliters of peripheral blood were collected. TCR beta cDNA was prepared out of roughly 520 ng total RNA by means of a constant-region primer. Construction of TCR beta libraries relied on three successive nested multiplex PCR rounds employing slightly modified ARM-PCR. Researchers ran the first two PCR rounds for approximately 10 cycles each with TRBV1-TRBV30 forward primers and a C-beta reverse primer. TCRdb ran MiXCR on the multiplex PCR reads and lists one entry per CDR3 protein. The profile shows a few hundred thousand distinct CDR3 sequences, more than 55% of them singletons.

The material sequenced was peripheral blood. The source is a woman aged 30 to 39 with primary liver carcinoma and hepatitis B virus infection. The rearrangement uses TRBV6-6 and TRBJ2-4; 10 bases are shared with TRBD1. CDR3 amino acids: CASSNRDRGMVAKNIQYF. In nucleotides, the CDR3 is TGTGCCAGCAGTAACCGGGACAGGGGTATGGTTGCCAAAAACATTCAGTACTTC.